These T cell receptor beta chains were read from a single sample in a study of regulatory T cells in long-lasting Graves disease. TCRdb re-derived calls from the multiplex PCR reads in MiXCR, one entry per CDR3 protein. Of about 560,000 distinct CDR3 sequences listed, roughly 15% are singletons. This sample was also put to use in a study of T cells in Graves' hyperthyroidism and ophthalmopathy.

This specimen was peripheral blood mononuclear cells (PBMCs), taken at new diagnosis, from a patient treated with antithyroid drugs. All receptors derive from a man between 18 and 35 years old with Graves disease. The CDR3 runs from the conserved cysteine through the conserved F or W. A D gene is named only where the DNA matches it firmly. Only some rows state a clone size, as once, few, many or a class for expanded clones.

TRBD1,TRBV28,TRBJ2-7,few,TGTGCCAGCAGGGGACAGGTGGTTTACGGGCAGTACTTC,CASRGQVVYGQYF
-,TRBV3-1,TRBJ1-1,many,TGTGCCAGCAGCCAAGATCTCGTAGGGGGGCAAGCTTTCTTT,CASSQDLVGGQAFF
-,TRBV3-1,TRBJ2-7,-,TGTGCCAGCAGCCAAGTGCCCGAGCAGTACTTC,CASSQVPEQYF
-,TRBV9,TRBJ2-1,-,TGTGCCAGCAGCTATTCAACATCCCAGGGGGGGGATGAGCAGTTCTTC,CASSYSTSQGGDEQFF
-,TRBV29-1,TRBJ2-1,many,TGCAGCGACCTAAGGACAACAGTCCTTTCCTACAATGAGCAGTTCTTC,CSDLRTTVLSYNEQFF
-,TRBV10-1,TRBJ2-7,-,TGCGCCAGCGGCTTCACGGTCGGGGTCCCTTTTGCCGAGCAGTACTTC,CASGFTVGVPFAEQYF
-,TRBV5-1,TRBJ2-3,many,TGCGCCAGCAAAAGGGGACCGGGCCGGAGCACAGATACGCAGTATTTT,CASKRGPGRSTDTQYF
-,TRBV18,TRBJ1-1,many,TGTGCCAGCTCACCAATTCACAGAGCGAACACTGAAGCTTTCTTT,CASSPIHRANTEAFF
TRBD2,TRBV5-1,TRBJ2-7,many,TGCGCCAGCAGCTTGGCCAGCGGGAGGTCCCGAACCTACGAGCAGTACTTC,CASSLASGRSRTYEQYF
-,TRBV6-5,TRBJ2-2,many,TGTGCCAGCAGTTACGACGGTGACGGGGAGCTGTTTTTT,CASSYDGDGELFF
-,TRBV10-2,TRBJ2-7,-,TGCGCCAGCAGTGAGTCAAGACTAACTCCCTACGAGCAGTACTTC,CASSESRLTPYEQYF
-,TRBV6-1,TRBJ1-1,many,TGTGCCAGCAGTGAAGCCTCGACTGGATACCCTGAAGCTTTCTTT,CASSEASTGYPEAFF
TRBD2,TRBV19,TRBJ2-7,once,TGTGCCAGTGCGGGAGGGATACTCTACGAGCAGTACTTC,CASAGGILYEQYF
-,TRBV6-2/TRBV6-3,TRBJ2-7,many,TGTGCCAGCAGTTTGTTGGCAGGGATTCGCTACGAGCAGTACTTC,CASSLLAGIRYEQYF
TRBD1,TRBV6-1,TRBJ1-6,few,TGTGCCAGCAATAACAGGGGAGGGGGGAATTCACCCCTCCACTTT,CASNNRGGGNSPLHF
TRBD1,TRBV6-1,TRBJ1-1,many,TGTGCCAGCAGCCCCCGGGGGGACAGCAACACTGAAGCTTTCTTT,CASSPRGDSNTEAFF
TRBD1,TRBV5-1,TRBJ2-7,many,TGCGCCAGCAACGGGCGGGACAGGGGTGAGCAGTACTTC,CASNGRDRGEQYF
-,TRBV20-1,TRBJ2-5,-,TGCAGTGCTAGAGATCGAACGGGAGTAGGGGAGACCCAGTACTTC,CSARDRTGVGETQYF
TRBD1,TRBV19,TRBJ2-7,few,TGTGCCAGTAGTACGTGGGACAGGAGAAACGAGCAGTACTTC,CASSTWDRRNEQYF
TRBD2,TRBV7-3,TRBJ2-2,many,TGTGCCAGCAGCCCAAGGGGACTAGCGGAGGACACCGGGGAGCTGTTTTTT,CASSPRGLAEDTGELFF
-,TRBV27,TRBJ2-7,few,TGTGCCAGCAGTCAAGAGACTGCCCTATCCTACGAGCAGTACTTC,CASSQETALSYEQYF
TRBD1,TRBV5-1,TRBJ2-2,once,TGCGCCAGCAGCTCACCGTGGGGGACAGGGCCTAACACCGGGGAGCTGTTTTTT,CASSSPWGTGPNTGELFF
TRBD1,TRBV28,TRBJ2-5,many,TGTGCCAGCATCTCCGGGACAGGACCCTTCCAAGAGACCCAGTACTTC,CASISGTGPFQETQYF
-,TRBV30,TRBJ2-5,many,TGTGCCTGGAGGGACAGCGGAGAGACCCAGTACTTC,CAWRDSGETQYF
TRBD2,TRBV12-3/TRBV12-4,TRBJ2-1,many,TGTGCCAGCAGTTTAGTAAGCGGGAGGGTATACAATGAGCAGTTCTTC,CASSLVSGRVYNEQFF
-,TRBV3-1,TRBJ2-5,many,TGTGCCAGCAGCCAAGATTTGGGGGGTGGGGCCCAGTACTTC,CASSQDLGGGAQYF
-,TRBV12-3/TRBV12-4,TRBJ2-2,few,TGTGCCAGCAGACCGGGACACTCGAACACCGGGGAGCTGTTTTTT,CASRPGHSNTGELFF
-,TRBV28,TRBJ1-6,many,TGTGCCAGCAGTTCGGGACAATGGAGGGGTAATTCACCCCTCCACTTT,CASSSGQWRGNSPLHF
-,TRBV20-1,TRBJ2-7,many,TGCAGTGCTAGTTACCGGATTGCGGCTGGCGAGCAGTACTTC,CSASYRIAAGEQYF
-,TRBV11-2,TRBJ2-6,few,TGTGCCAGCAGCTTCAGTCCACGGTCTGGGGCCAACGTCCTGACTTTC,CASSFSPRSGANVLTF
-,TRBV6-1,TRBJ2-7,many,TGTGCCAGCAACCTCTCGCCTTCGCTATCCGAGCAGTACTTC,CASNLSPSLSEQYF
-,TRBV4-2,TRBJ1-4,few,TGTGCCAGCAGCCAAGAATTGAAGGGGCTGGGTGAAAAACTGTTTTTT,CASSQELKGLGEKLFF
-,TRBV20-1,TRBJ2-7,-,TGCAGTGCTAGCTTGGACGCCTCCTACGAGCAGTACTTC,CSASLDASYEQYF
TRBD2,TRBV3-1,TRBJ2-1,many,TGTGCCAGCAGCCAAGCTGGCGGGAGCTTGAGCTACAATGAGCAGTTCTTC,CASSQAGGSLSYNEQFF
-,TRBV11-1,TRBJ2-7,many,TGTGCCAGCAGCTTTGAACAGGGATCAACCTACGAGCAGTACTTC,CASSFEQGSTYEQYF
-,TRBV12-3/TRBV12-4,TRBJ1-1,many,TGTGCCAGCAGTTTAGCAGGGGTTGAAGCTTTCTTT,CASSLAGVEAFF
TRBD1,TRBV29-1,TRBJ2-7,-,TGCAGCGTGACAGGGGGCGTTTCCTACGAGCAGTACTTC,CSVTGGVSYEQYF
TRBD2,TRBV9,TRBJ2-2,few,TGTGCCAGCAGCGTAGCAGCGGGAGAGAGTGCCGGGGAGCTGTTTTTT,CASSVAAGESAGELFF
-,TRBV5-1,TRBJ2-1,few,TGTGCCAGCAGCCCGTTCGAGGGGAGCTCCTACAATGAGCAGTTCTTC,CASSPFEGSSYNEQFF
-,TRBV6-6,TRBJ1-2,once,TGTGCCAGCAGTTACTCGATGACCTTGGGGGGAGACTATGGCTACACCTTC,CASSYSMTLGGDYGYTF
-,TRBV5-6,TRBJ1-1,many,TGTGCCAGCAGCTTGGAAGGAGACTTCGAAGCTTTCTTT,CASSLEGDFEAFF
TRBD1,TRBV5-1,TRBJ2-7,few,TGCGCCAGCAGCTCACCGGGACAGGCGATATACGAGCAGTACTTC,CASSSPGQAIYEQYF
TRBD2,TRBV6-5,TRBJ2-1,many,TGTGCCAGCAGTTACCGCGGACTAGCGGATTCCTACAATGAGCAGTTCTTC,CASSYRGLADSYNEQFF
TRBD2,TRBV7-8,TRBJ2-3,many,TGTGCCAGCGAGCTATTGGGGCTAGCGGGGAGCACAGATACGCAGTATTTT,CASELLGLAGSTDTQYF
-,TRBV20-1,TRBJ2-1,many,TGCAGTGCTCTCTCCCCGAACAGTACCCATGAGCAGTTCTTC,CSALSPNSTHEQFF
-,TRBV7-8,TRBJ2-1,many,TGTGCCAGCAGCTTAGCGGTCAGCTCCTACAATGAGCAGTTCTTC,CASSLAVSSYNEQFF
TRBD1,TRBV3-1,TRBJ2-7,-,TGTGCCAGCAGCCAACGGGACAGGTACTACGAGCAGTACTTC,CASSQRDRYYEQYF
TRBD2,TRBV4-1,TRBJ2-1,few,TGCGCCAGCAGCCAGCCTAGCGGATACAATGAGCAGTTCTTC,CASSQPSGYNEQFF
-,TRBV7-9,TRBJ1-4,-,TGTGCCAGCAGCGGATGGACAACGGATGAAAAACTGTTTTTT,CASSGWTTDEKLFF
-,TRBV5-1,TRBJ2-5,-,TGCGCCAGCAGCTTGGCGGGCCTTCAAGAGACCCAGTACTTC,CASSLAGLQETQYF
-,TRBV6-2/TRBV6-3,TRBJ1-1,many,TGTGCCAGCAGCCAGGGAATGAACACTGAAGCTTTCTTT,CASSQGMNTEAFF
-,TRBV2,TRBJ1-2,-,TGTGCCAGCAGTGAAGCTCAGGGTGGGGGCTACACCTTC,CASSEAQGGGYTF
-,TRBV11-2,TRBJ2-5,many,TGTGCCAGCAGCCGCTTATTGGGGGGGCAGGAGACCCAGTACTTC,CASSRLLGGQETQYF
-,TRBV10-2,TRBJ2-2,few,TGCGCCAGCAGTGATATAGGGGGGGGGACCGGGGAGCTGTTTTTT,CASSDIGGGTGELFF